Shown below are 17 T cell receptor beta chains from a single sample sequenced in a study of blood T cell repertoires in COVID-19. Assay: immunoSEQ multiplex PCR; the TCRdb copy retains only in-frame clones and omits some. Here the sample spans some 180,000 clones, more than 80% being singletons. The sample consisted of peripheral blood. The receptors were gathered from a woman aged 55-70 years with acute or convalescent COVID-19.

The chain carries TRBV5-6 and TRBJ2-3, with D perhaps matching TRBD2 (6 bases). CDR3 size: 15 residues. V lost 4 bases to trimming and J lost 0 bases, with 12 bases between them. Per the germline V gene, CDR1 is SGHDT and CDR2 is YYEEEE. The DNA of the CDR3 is TGTGCCAGCAGCCTAGGAGGGTTTAGCACAGATACGCAGTATTTT. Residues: CASSLGGFSTDTQYF.

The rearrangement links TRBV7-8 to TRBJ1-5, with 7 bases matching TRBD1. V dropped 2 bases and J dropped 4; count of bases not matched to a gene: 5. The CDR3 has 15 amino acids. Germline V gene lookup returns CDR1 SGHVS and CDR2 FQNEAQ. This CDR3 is CASSLSRQGNQPQHF. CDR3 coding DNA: TGTGCCAGCAGCTTATCTCGACAGGGTAATCAGCCCCAGCATTTT.

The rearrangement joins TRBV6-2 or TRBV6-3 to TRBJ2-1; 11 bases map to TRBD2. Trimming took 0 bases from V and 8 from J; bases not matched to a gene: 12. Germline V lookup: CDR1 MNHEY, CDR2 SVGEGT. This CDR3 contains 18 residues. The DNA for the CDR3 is TGTGCCAGCAGTTACTCGCGGGTAGCGGGAGGGGATAAGCATGAGCAGTTCTTC. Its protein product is CASSYSRVAGGDKHEQFF.

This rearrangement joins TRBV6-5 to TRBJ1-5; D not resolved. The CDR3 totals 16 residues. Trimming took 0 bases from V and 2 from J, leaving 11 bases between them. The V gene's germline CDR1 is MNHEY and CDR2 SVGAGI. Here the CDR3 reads CASSYSGPRGNQPQHF. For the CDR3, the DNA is TGTGCCAGCAGTTACTCTGGCCCCCGGGGCAATCAGCCCCAGCATTTT.

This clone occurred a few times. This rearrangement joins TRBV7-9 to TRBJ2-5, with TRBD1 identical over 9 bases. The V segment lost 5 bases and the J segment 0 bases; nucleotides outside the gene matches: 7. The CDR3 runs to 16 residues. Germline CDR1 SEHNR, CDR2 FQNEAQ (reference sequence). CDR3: CASSLGTGPYQETQYF. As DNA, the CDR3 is TGTGCCAGCAGCCTTGGGACAGGGCCCTACCAAGAGACCCAGTACTTC. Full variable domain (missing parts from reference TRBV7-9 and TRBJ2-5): DTGVSQNPRHKITKRGQNVTFRCDPISEHNRLYWYRQTLGQGPEFLTYFQNEAQLEKSRLLSDRFSAERPKGSFSTLEIQRTEQGDSAMYLCASSLGTGPYQETQYFGPGTRLLVL.

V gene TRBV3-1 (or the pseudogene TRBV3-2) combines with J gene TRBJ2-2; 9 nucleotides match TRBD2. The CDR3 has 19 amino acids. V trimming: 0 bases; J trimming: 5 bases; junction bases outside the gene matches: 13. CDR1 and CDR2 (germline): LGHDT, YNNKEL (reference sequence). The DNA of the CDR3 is TGTGCCAGCAGCCAAGATAGAGGGGCTAGCGGGATAAAAACCGGGGAGCTGTTTTTT. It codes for CASSQDRGASGIKTGELFF.

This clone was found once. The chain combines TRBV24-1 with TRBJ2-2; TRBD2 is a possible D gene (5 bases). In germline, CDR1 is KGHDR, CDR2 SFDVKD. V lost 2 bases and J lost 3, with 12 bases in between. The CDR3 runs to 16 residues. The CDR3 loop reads CATSDSWAGDTGELFF. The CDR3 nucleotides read TGTGCCACCAGTGATTCCTGGGCCGGGGACACCGGGGAGCTGTTTTTT.

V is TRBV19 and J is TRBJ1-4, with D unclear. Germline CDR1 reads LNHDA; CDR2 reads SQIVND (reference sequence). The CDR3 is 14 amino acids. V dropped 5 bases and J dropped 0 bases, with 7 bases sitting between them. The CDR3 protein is CASSLQSTNEKLFF. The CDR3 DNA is TGTGCCAGTAGTTTACAGTCAACTAATGAAAAACTGTTTTTT. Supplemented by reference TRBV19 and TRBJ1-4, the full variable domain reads DGGITQSPKYLFRKEGQNVTLSCEQNLNHDAMYWYRQDPGQGLRLIYYSQIVNDFQKGDIAEGYSVSREKKESFPLTVTSAQKNPTAFYLCASSLQSTNEKLFFGSGTQLSVL.

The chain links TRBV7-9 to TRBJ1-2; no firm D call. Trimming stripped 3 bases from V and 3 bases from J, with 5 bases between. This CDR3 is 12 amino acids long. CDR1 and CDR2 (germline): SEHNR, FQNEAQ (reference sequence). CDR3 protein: CASSLADYGYTF. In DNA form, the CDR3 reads TGTGCCAGCAGCTTGGCCGACTATGGCTACACCTTC.

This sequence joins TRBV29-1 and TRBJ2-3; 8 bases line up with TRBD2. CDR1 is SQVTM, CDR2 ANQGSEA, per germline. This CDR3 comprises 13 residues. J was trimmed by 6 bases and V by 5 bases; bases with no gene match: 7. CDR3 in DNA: TGCAGCGTTAGCGGGAGCTCGCGGGATACGCAGTATTTT. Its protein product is CSVSGSSRDTQYF.

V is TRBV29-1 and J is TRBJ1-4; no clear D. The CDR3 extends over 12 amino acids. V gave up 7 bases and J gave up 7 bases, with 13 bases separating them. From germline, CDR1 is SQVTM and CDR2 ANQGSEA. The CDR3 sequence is CSGLASGEKLFF. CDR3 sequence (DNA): TGCAGCGGCCTGGCCTCGGGTGAAAAACTGTTTTTT. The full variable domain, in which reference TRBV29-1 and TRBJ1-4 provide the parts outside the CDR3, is SAVISQKPSRDICQRGTSLTIQCQVDSQVTMMFWYRQQPGQSLTLIATANQGSEATYESGFVIDKFPISRPNLTFSTLTVSNMSPEDSSIYLCSGLASGEKLFFGSGTQLSVL.

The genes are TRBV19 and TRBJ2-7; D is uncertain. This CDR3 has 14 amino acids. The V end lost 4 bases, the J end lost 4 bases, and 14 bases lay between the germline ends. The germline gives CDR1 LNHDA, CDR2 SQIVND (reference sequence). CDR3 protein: CASSSLVAPYEQYV. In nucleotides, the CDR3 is TGTGCCAGTAGTAGCCTCGTGGCACCGTACGAGCAGTACGTC.

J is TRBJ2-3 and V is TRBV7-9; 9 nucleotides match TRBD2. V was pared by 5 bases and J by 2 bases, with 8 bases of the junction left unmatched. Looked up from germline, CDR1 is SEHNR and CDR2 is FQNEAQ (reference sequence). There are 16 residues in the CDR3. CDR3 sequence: CASSLLAGSFTDTQYF. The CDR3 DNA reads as TGTGCCAGCAGCCTTCTAGCGGGGAGTTTCACAGATACGCAGTATTTT. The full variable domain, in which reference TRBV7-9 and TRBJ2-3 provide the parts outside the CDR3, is DTGVSQNPRHKITKRGQNVTFRCDPISEHNRLYWYRQTLGQGPEFLTYFQNEAQLEKSRLLSDRFSAERPKGSFSTLEIQRTEQGDSAMYLCASSLLAGSFTDTQYFGPGTRLTVL.

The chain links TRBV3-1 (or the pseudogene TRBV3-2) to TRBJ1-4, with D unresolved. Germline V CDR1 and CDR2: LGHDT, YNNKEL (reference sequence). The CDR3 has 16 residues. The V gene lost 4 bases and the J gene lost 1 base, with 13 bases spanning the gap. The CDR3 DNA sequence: TGTGCCAGCAGCCTTCGGGGTTCTGGAACTAATGAAAAACTGTTTTTT. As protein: CASSLRGSGTNEKLFF.

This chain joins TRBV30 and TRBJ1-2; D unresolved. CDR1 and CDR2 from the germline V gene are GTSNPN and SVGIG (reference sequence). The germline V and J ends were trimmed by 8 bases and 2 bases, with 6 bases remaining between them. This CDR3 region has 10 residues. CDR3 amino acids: CAGENYGYTF. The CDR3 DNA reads TGTGCCGGGGAGAACTATGGCTACACCTTC.

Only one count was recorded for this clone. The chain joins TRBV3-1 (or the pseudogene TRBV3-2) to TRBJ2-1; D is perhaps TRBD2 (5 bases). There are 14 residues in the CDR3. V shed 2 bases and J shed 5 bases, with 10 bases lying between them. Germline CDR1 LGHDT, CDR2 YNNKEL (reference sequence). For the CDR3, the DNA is TGTGCCAGCAGCCAATCCGGACTGGACAATGAGCAGTTCTTC. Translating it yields CASSQSGLDNEQFF.

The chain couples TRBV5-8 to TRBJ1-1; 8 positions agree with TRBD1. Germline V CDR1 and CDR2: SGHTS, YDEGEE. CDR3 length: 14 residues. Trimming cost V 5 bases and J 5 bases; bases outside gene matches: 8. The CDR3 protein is CASSFDRGSTEAFF. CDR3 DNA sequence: TGTGCCAGCAGTTTCGACAGGGGATCAACTGAAGCTTTCTTT.